Following are 23 T cell receptor beta chains from one sample sequenced in a study of blood T cell repertoires in COVID-19. Here immunoSEQ multiplex PCR was the method, and the copy in TCRdb shows in-frame clones only, minus some. The sample contains 380,000 or so clones, 80% to 90% of which appear only once. Sequencing was performed on PBMCs or T cells enriched from blood (not recorded which). These receptors originate from a man younger than 45 who had recovered from COVID-19.

This chain connects TRBV10-3 to TRBJ1-1; 10 nucleotides align to TRBD1. J gave up 5 bases and V 10 bases, and 7 bases lay outside the gene matches. This CDR3 spans 13 amino acids. Germline CDR1 reads ENHRY; CDR2 reads SYGVKD. CDR3 amino acids: CATWTGGATEAFF. For the CDR3, the DNA is TGTGCCACCTGGACAGGGGGGGCTACTGAAGCTTTCTTT.

The chain joins TRBV10-3 to TRBJ2-6; possible D gene TRBD2, 6 bases. CDR1 is ENHRY, CDR2 SYGVKD, per germline. This CDR3 is 16 amino acids long. V shed 2 bases and J shed 0 bases, with 8 bases lying between them. DNA for the CDR3: TGTGCCATCAGTGAGAACGGGGGCTCTGGGGCCAACGTCCTGACTTTC. Residues: CAISENGGSGANVLTF.

The chain has TRBV7-2 and TRBJ2-1; D remains ambiguous. The CDR3 is 16 residues long. Deletions cut 0 bases from V and 7 bases from J, with 16 bases between. Germline V gene data show CDR1 as SGHTA and CDR2 as FQGNSA. The CDR3 region is CASSLALAGTRNEQFF. The CDR3 DNA reads TGTGCCAGCAGCTTAGCGCTGGCAGGTACGAGAAATGAGCAGTTCTTC.

The chain joins TRBV10-3 to TRBJ1-1; 7 nucleotides line up with TRBD1. The V gene end was trimmed by 6 bases and the J gene end by 2 bases; junction bases not matched to a gene: 3. The CDR3 sequence is 13 residues long. Germline V gene data show CDR1 as ENHRY and CDR2 as SYGVKD. CDR3 amino acids: CAISGDSNTEAFF. DNA for the CDR3: TGTGCCATCAGCGGGGACAGCAACACTGAAGCTTTCTTT.

The chain employs TRBV28 and TRBJ1-1; 8 nucleotides agree with TRBD1. V was pared by 7 bases and J by 1 base, with 5 bases of the junction left unmatched. Germline CDR1 MDHEN, CDR2 SYDVKM. The CDR3 spans 14 residues. The CDR3 nucleotides are TGTGCCAGCACTTACAGGGGGGAGAACACTGAAGCTTTCTTT. Its translation is CASTYRGENTEAFF.

This chain connects TRBV4-2 to TRBJ2-1, with D perhaps TRBD2 (5 bases). This CDR3 has 15 amino acids. The V gene lost 1 base and the J gene lost 9 bases, with 16 bases spanning the gap. Germline V CDR1 and CDR2: LGHNA, YNFKEQ. CDR3 sequence reads: CASSQGGPGSGEQFF. DNA of the CDR3: TGTGCCAGCAGCCAAGGAGGACCGGGAAGTGGTGAGCAGTTCTTC.

The chain uses TRBV12-3 or TRBV12-4 and TRBJ2-2; no clear D. The length of the CDR3 is 13 residues. V was shortened by 6 bases and J by 5 bases, with 10 bases between the two germline ends. The CDR3 reads CASRMGPTGELFF. The CDR3 coding sequence is TGTGCCAGCAGGATGGGCCCGACCGGGGAGCTGTTTTTT.

The chain recombines TRBV19 with TRBJ2-2; D uncertain. V gave up 1 base and J gave up 5 bases, with 8 bases separating them. The CDR3 is 14 amino acids. CDR1 and CDR2 (germline): LNHDA, SQIVND (reference sequence). In DNA form, the CDR3 reads TGTGCCAGTAGTATAGGAGTTCGGACCGGGGAGCTGTTTTTT. Translation: CASSIGVRTGELFF.

The chain is built from TRBV7-9 and TRBJ2-3; D gene unclear. With 5 bases removed from V and 0 bases from J, the gap between germline ends came to 3 bases. Germline V gene data show CDR1 as SEHNR and CDR2 as FQNEAQ (reference sequence). This CDR3 has 12 amino acids. For the CDR3, the DNA is TGTGCCAGCAGCACAAGCACAGATACGCAGTATTTT. This encodes CASSTSTDTQYF.

The chain joins TRBV7-6 to TRBJ1-3, with D uncertain. V lost 2 bases, J lost 1 base, and 9 bases lay in between. CDR3 size: 15 residues. Germline V gene data show CDR1 as SGHVS and CDR2 as FNYEAQ. CDR3 in amino acids: CASSLFGSSGNTIYF. The DNA of the CDR3 is TGTGCCAGCAGCTTATTCGGGTCTTCTGGAAACACCATATATTTT.

The CDR3 protein is CASSRVWTGGANEKLFF. DNA of the CDR3: TGTGCCAGTAGCAGGGTTTGGACCGGCGGAGCTAATGAAAAACTGTTTTTT. The chain is built from TRBV19 and TRBJ1-4; D is possibly TRBD1 (5 bases). This CDR3 contains 17 residues. Trimming cost V 6 bases and J 3 bases, with 20 bases left between them. CDR1 is LNHDA, CDR2 SQIVND, per germline (reference sequence). Variable domain in full (rest from reference TRBV19 and TRBJ1-4): DGGITQSPKYLFRKEGQNVTLSCEQNLNHDAMYWYRQDPGQGLRLIYYSQIVNDFQKGDIAEGYSVSREKKESFPLTVTSAQKNPTAFYLCASSRVWTGGANEKLFFGSGTQLSVL.

This clone showed up just once. This chain connects TRBV7-9 to TRBJ1-2; D perhaps matches TRBD1 (5 bases). Germline V gene sequence: CDR1 SEHNR, CDR2 FQNEAQ (reference sequence). Deletions cut 6 bases from V and 1 base from J, with 15 bases between. This CDR3 has 15 residues. The CDR3 DNA is TGTGCCAGCAGTCCGGACAAAGGGGTTAACTATGGCTACACCTTC. Protein: CASSPDKGVNYGYTF.

J is TRBJ2-1 and V is TRBV24-1, with D perhaps TRBD2 (6 bases). V dropped 3 bases and J dropped 3 bases, with 14 bases sitting between them. The CDR3 contains 16 residues. The germline V gene encodes CDR1 KGHDR and CDR2 SFDVKD. The CDR3, as DNA: TGTGCCACCAGTGATGGACGGCGGGGCGACTACAATGAGCAGTTCTTC. This translates into CATSDGRRGDYNEQFF.

The rearrangement joins TRBV7-2 to TRBJ2-6; 11 bases are shared with TRBD1. The CDR3 consists of 19 residues. CDR1 is SGHTA and CDR2 is FQGNSA in the germline V gene. V was pared by 5 bases and J by 0 bases, with 9 bases of the junction left unmatched. In nucleotides, the CDR3 is TGTGCCAGCAGCCTCCCTTATGGGACAGGGGGCTCTGGGGCCAACGTCCTGACTTTC. Amino acid sequence: CASSLPYGTGGSGANVLTF.

The chain couples TRBV7-2 to TRBJ1-3, with TRBD1 matching 8 bases. Looked up from germline, CDR1 is SGHTA and CDR2 is FQGNSA. V shed 3 bases, J shed 4 bases, and the junction held 5 bases outside the gene matches. CDR3 length: 15 amino acids. CDR3: CASSLDRVLGNTIYF. The CDR3, as DNA: TGTGCCAGCAGCTTGGACAGGGTCCTCGGAAACACCATATATTTT.

This sequence joins TRBV6-5 and TRBJ1-2, with 7 bases fitting TRBD1. CDR1 is MNHEY, CDR2 SVGAGI, per germline. The trim removed 6 bases at V and 3 bases at J, leaving 4 bases unmatched. The CDR3 extends over 13 amino acids. CDR3 residues: CASRDRSHYGYTF. In nucleotides, the CDR3 is TGTGCCAGCAGGGACAGGTCCCACTATGGCTACACCTTC.

In its sample, this clone was seen once. The genes are TRBV30 and TRBJ2-4, with 8 bases identical to TRBD2. V gave up 7 bases and J gave up 0 bases; unmatched junction bases: 11. Per germline, CDR1 GTSNPN and CDR2 SVGIG (reference sequence). This CDR3 spans 16 amino acids. The CDR3 is CASGTSLNRAKNIQYF. In nucleotides, the CDR3 is TGTGCCTCTGGGACTAGTTTAAACAGAGCCAAAAACATTCAGTACTTC.

The chain joins TRBV6-1 to TRBJ2-3; 9 bases line up with TRBD2. Germline loops: CDR1 MNHNS, CDR2 SASEGT. This CDR3 is 19 amino acids long. Germline trimming cut 0 bases from V and 2 bases from J; bases unmatched to any gene: 12. This CDR3 reads CASSEALRGSGGPTDTQYF. DNA for the CDR3: TGTGCCAGCAGTGAAGCGCTTCGGGGTAGCGGGGGACCCACAGATACGCAGTATTTT.

This clone was recorded once. This chain uses TRBV19 with TRBJ1-1; 9 bases are a match to TRBD1. CDR3 length: 11 amino acids. The V segment lost 6 bases and the J segment 10 bases; nucleotides outside the gene matches: 3. Germline V CDR1 and CDR2: LNHDA, SQIVND (reference sequence). CDR3 bases: TGTGCCAGTAGACAGACAGGGGGAGCTTTCTTT. Translation gives CASRQTGGAFF.

The chain joins TRBV7-9 to TRBJ1-2; 9 bases match TRBD1. Germline trimming cut 5 bases from V and 7 bases from J; bases unmatched to any gene: 11. The germline V gene encodes CDR1 SEHNR and CDR2 FQNEAQ (reference sequence). The CDR3 loop spans 15 amino acids. CDR3 sequence (DNA): TGTGCCAGCAGCCATCCGGGACAGGGCAGAGTTGGCTACACCTTC. Protein product: CASSHPGQGRVGYTF.

Concerning this clone: Other DNA sequences in the same sample also yield this CDR3. The rearrangement links TRBV29-1 to TRBJ2-2; D possibly corresponds to TRBD1 (6 bases). CDR1 is SQVTM, CDR2 ANQGSEA, per germline. CDR3 size: 14 residues. The V end lost 2 bases, the J end lost 0 bases, and 7 bases lay between the germline ends. The CDR3 is CSVERTANTGELFF. CDR3 nucleotide sequence: TGCAGCGTTGAAAGGACAGCGAACACCGGGGAGCTGTTTTTT.

This clone was observed a single time. The chain uses TRBV6-4 and TRBJ1-1; 7 bases map to TRBD1. The CDR3 runs 13 residues. In germline, CDR1 is MRHNA, CDR2 SNTAGT. J lost 1 base, V lost 5 bases, and 1 base had no gene match. The chain's CDR3 is CASSRTGNTEAFF. For the CDR3, the DNA is TGTGCCAGCAGTCGGACAGGGAACACTGAAGCTTTCTTT.

This chain uses TRBV7-6 with TRBJ1-1, with D uncertain. V lost 4 bases to trimming and J lost 1 base, with 7 bases between them. This CDR3 comprises 13 residues. The V gene's germline CDR1 is SGHVS and CDR2 FNYEAQ. The chain's CDR3 is CASSSDTNTEAFF. The DNA for the CDR3 is TGTGCCAGCAGCTCCGACACGAACACTGAAGCTTTCTTT.